A selection of T cell receptor beta chains follows, all from one sample in a study of CD8 T cells in Susac syndrome. TCRdb reprocessed the immunoSEQ multiplex PCR reads with MiXCR, giving one entry per CDR3 protein. Of under 200,000 distinct CDR3 sequences detected, around 96% appear once; the ten largest clones hold roughly 0.16%. The sequenced sample consisted of CD8+ T cells from PBMCs. The receptors originated from a human donor with multiple sclerosis. CDR3s include the opening cysteine and the closing phenylalanine or tryptophan. D genes are given only for firm matches. Size tells how often a clone was seen (once, few, many) or the class of an expanded clone, and some rows leave it out.

j_gene: TRBJ1-1
v_gene: TRBV29-1
abundance: .
d_gene: .
CDR3aa: CSVTDGVAFF
CDR3nt: TGCAGCGTGACAGATGGGGTAGCTTTCTTT

j_gene: TRBJ2-7
v_gene: TRBV5-1
abundance: .
d_gene: TRBD2
CDR3aa: CASAWTSEWYEQYF
CDR3nt: TGCGCCAGCGCTTGGACTAGCGAGTGGTACGAGCAGTACTTC

j_gene: TRBJ2-3
v_gene: TRBV7-2
abundance: .
d_gene: TRBD2
CDR3aa: CASSLGPAGGGTDTQYF
CDR3nt: TGTGCCAGCAGCTTAGGACCAGCGGGGGGGGGCACAGATACGCAGTATTTT

j_gene: TRBJ2-5
v_gene: TRBV20-1
abundance: .
d_gene: TRBD1
CDR3aa: CSAPGQGGTFQETQYF
CDR3nt: TGCAGTGCCCCCGGACAGGGGGGGACCTTCCAAGAGACCCAGTACTTC

j_gene: TRBJ1-5
v_gene: TRBV11-2
abundance: .
d_gene: .
CDR3aa: CASSIEARQPQHF
CDR3nt: TGTGCCAGCAGTATAGAGGCTCGGCAGCCCCAGCATTTT

j_gene: TRBJ2-5
v_gene: TRBV12-3/TRBV12-4
abundance: .
d_gene: .
CDR3aa: CASSLVGVQETQYF
CDR3nt: TGTGCCAGCAGTTTAGTGGGGGTTCAGGAGACCCAGTACTTC

j_gene: TRBJ1-3
v_gene: TRBV30
abundance: .
d_gene: TRBD1
CDR3aa: CARGPTGGPGNTIYF
CDR3nt: TGTGCCCGAGGGCCGACAGGGGGCCCTGGAAACACCATATATTTT

j_gene: TRBJ2-7
v_gene: TRBV7-9
abundance: .
d_gene: .
CDR3aa: CASSSGTGAIYEQYF
CDR3nt: TGTGCCAGCAGCTCAGGGACTGGGGCAATCTACGAGCAGTACTTC

j_gene: TRBJ2-3
v_gene: TRBV6-5
abundance: .
d_gene: .
CDR3aa: CASSYLGADTQYF
CDR3nt: TGTGCCAGCAGTTACCTCGGGGCAGATACGCAGTATTTT

j_gene: TRBJ1-2
v_gene: TRBV10-3
abundance: .
d_gene: TRBD1
CDR3aa: CAISEHSADRNYGYTF
CDR3nt: TGTGCCATCAGTGAGCACTCCGCGGACAGGAACTATGGCTACACCTTC

j_gene: TRBJ1-5
v_gene: TRBV12-3/TRBV12-4
abundance: .
d_gene: TRBD1
CDR3aa: CASTTGQGVQPQHF
CDR3nt: TGTGCCTCCACAACGGGACAGGGTGTGCAGCCCCAGCATTTT

j_gene: TRBJ2-3
v_gene: TRBV2
abundance: .
d_gene: TRBD2
CDR3aa: CASTGAGGLDTQYF
CDR3nt: TGTGCCAGCACGGGAGCGGGGGGGCTAGATACGCAGTATTTT

j_gene: TRBJ2-1
v_gene: TRBV24-1
abundance: .
d_gene: .
CDR3aa: CATSDFRGAEQFF
CDR3nt: TGTGCCACCAGTGATTTCCGAGGGGCTGAGCAGTTCTTC

j_gene: TRBJ2-5
v_gene: TRBV7-8
abundance: .
d_gene: .
CDR3aa: CASRTGGRETQYF
CDR3nt: TGTGCCAGCAGGACTGGGGGACGGGAGACCCAGTACTTC

j_gene: TRBJ2-1
v_gene: TRBV27
abundance: .
d_gene: .
CDR3aa: CASTQGHPNEQFF
CDR3nt: TGTGCCAGCACCCAAGGCCACCCCAATGAGCAGTTCTTC

j_gene: TRBJ2-7
v_gene: TRBV3-1
abundance: once
d_gene: .
CDR3aa: CASSLGTRGPLTGLYEQYF
CDR3nt: TGTGCCAGCAGCCTCGGGACAAGAGGACCCCTAACGGGCCTCTACGAGCAGTACTTC

j_gene: TRBJ1-5
v_gene: TRBV28
abundance: .
d_gene: .
CDR3aa: CASVPRGSLQPQLF
CDR3nt: TGTGCCAGCGTGCCGAGGGGGTCGCTACAGCCCCAGCTTTTT

j_gene: TRBJ1-4
v_gene: TRBV20-1
abundance: .
d_gene: .
CDR3aa: CSARDLGGGEKLFF
CDR3nt: TGCAGTGCTAGAGATCTCGGGGGTGGAGAAAAACTGTTTTTT

j_gene: TRBJ2-5
v_gene: TRBV2
abundance: .
d_gene: .
CDR3aa: CASGPITRGETQYF
CDR3nt: TGTGCCAGCGGCCCGATAACTAGGGGGGAGACCCAGTACTTC

j_gene: TRBJ1-1
v_gene: TRBV29-1
abundance: .
d_gene: .
CDR3aa: CTAGVNTEAFF
CDR3nt: TGCACCGCTGGAGTGAACACTGAAGCTTTCTTT

j_gene: TRBJ1-2
v_gene: TRBV7-9
abundance: once
d_gene: .
CDR3aa: CASSLKGQEGYTF
CDR3nt: TGTGCCAGCAGCTTAAAGGGGCAGGAGGGGTACACCTTC

j_gene: TRBJ2-7
v_gene: TRBV20-1
abundance: .
d_gene: .
CDR3aa: CSIEQIYEQYF
CDR3nt: TGCAGCATTGAACAAATCTACGAGCAGTACTTC

j_gene: TRBJ2-7
v_gene: TRBV30
abundance: .
d_gene: .
CDR3aa: CAWSETRYEQYF
CDR3nt: TGTGCCTGGAGTGAGACCAGGTACGAGCAGTACTTC

j_gene: TRBJ2-1
v_gene: TRBV6-5
abundance: .
d_gene: TRBD1
CDR3aa: CASSYWGGGQANNEQFF
CDR3nt: TGTGCCAGCAGTTATTGGGGTGGCGGACAGGCGAACAATGAGCAGTTCTTC

j_gene: TRBJ2-3
v_gene: TRBV7-3
abundance: .
d_gene: .
CDR3aa: CASSPALDSSTDTQYF
CDR3nt: TGTGCCAGCAGCCCTGCCCTGGACAGTAGCACAGATACGCAGTATTTT

j_gene: TRBJ1-2
v_gene: TRBV29-1
abundance: .
d_gene: .
CDR3aa: CSVGRAGATYGYTF
CDR3nt: TGCAGCGTTGGGAGGGCAGGGGCGACTTATGGCTACACCTTC

j_gene: TRBJ1-5
v_gene: TRBV7-9
abundance: .
d_gene: .
CDR3aa: CASSLDGGQPQHF
CDR3nt: TGTGCCAGCAGCTTAGACGGCGGCCAGCCCCAGCATTTT

j_gene: TRBJ2-7
v_gene: TRBV29-1
abundance: .
d_gene: TRBD1
CDR3aa: CSVRTGAYEQYF
CDR3nt: TGCAGCGTCAGGACAGGGGCCTACGAGCAGTACTTC

j_gene: TRBJ2-3
v_gene: TRBV20-1
abundance: once
d_gene: TRBD2
CDR3aa: CSARPSGSGDTQYF
CDR3nt: TGCAGTGCTCGTCCCAGCGGGAGCGGAGATACGCAGTATTTT

j_gene: TRBJ2-5
v_gene: TRBV12-3/TRBV12-4
abundance: .
d_gene: .
CDR3aa: CASSSPGTQETQYF
CDR3nt: TGTGCCAGCAGTTCCCCAGGGACCCAAGAGACCCAGTACTTC

j_gene: TRBJ2-5
v_gene: TRBV19
abundance: .
d_gene: .
CDR3aa: CASSMVPGGSETQYF
CDR3nt: TGTGCCAGTAGTATGGTTCCGGGGGGCTCGGAGACCCAGTACTTC

j_gene: TRBJ2-7
v_gene: TRBV27
abundance: .
d_gene: .
CDR3aa: CASSTPRGAIHEQYF
CDR3nt: TGTGCCAGCAGTACCCCTCGGGGGGCCATCCACGAGCAGTACTTC

j_gene: TRBJ2-1
v_gene: TRBV5-6
abundance: once
d_gene: .
CDR3aa: CASSHRWDRLTTMTYNEQFF
CDR3nt: TGTGCCAGCAGCCACCGTTGGGACCGACTTACCACCATGACCTACAATGAGCAGTTCTTC

j_gene: TRBJ2-1
v_gene: TRBV5-1
abundance: .
d_gene: .
CDR3aa: CASSSRGSSYNEQFF
CDR3nt: TGCGCCAGCAGCTCGAGGGGGAGCTCCTACAATGAGCAGTTCTTC

j_gene: TRBJ1-2
v_gene: TRBV9
abundance: .
d_gene: TRBD1
CDR3aa: CASSGTGQGDGYGYTF
CDR3nt: TGTGCCAGCAGCGGGACGGGACAGGGAGACGGCTATGGCTACACCTTC